This T cell receptor (beta chain) was identified in a study of identical twins. Findings and limits, study-wide: Analyses based on zero insertions could be partly confounded by invariant MAIT and iNKT cells. Surplus twin overlap in beta out-of-frame sequences was less pronounced.

This CDR3 has 14 amino acids. Between the trimmed V and J ends, which lost 6 bases and 3 bases, there was a span of 14 bases. A universal primer site came from template switching; cDNA carried unique molecular identifiers. Each CDR3 protein is one row after TCRdb ran MiXCR on the 5' RACE reads. The sample has about 460,000 distinct CDR3 sequences; approximately 15% are singletons. This clonotype was recorded at least ten times. The antigen is unknown. The same data also contributed to another study, on yellow fever vaccine responses in identical twins.

The sample comprised CD4+ T cells sorted from blood. This chain links TRBV12-3 or TRBV12-4 with TRBJ1-1; maybe TRBD1 (5 bases). The source of this sequence is a woman aged 18-29 years in good health. CDR3 nucleotides: TGTGCCAGCAGCCAAGACCGGGGGGACACTGAAGCTTTCTTT. Translated: CASSQDRGDTEAFF.